This T cell receptor (beta chain) was identified during a study of neoadjuvant anti-PD-1 for oral cavity cancer. Study at large: Around day 43, patients without progression received a fourth nivolumab dose before surgery.

Per germline, CDR1 GTSNPN and CDR2 SVGIG (reference sequence). The V end was cut by 1 base, the J end by 0 bases, with 10 bases between. There are 15 residues in the CDR3. Sample time point: after neoadjuvant nivolumab, at surgical resection. Profiling relied on immunoSEQ multiplex PCR, and the TCRdb table lists in-frame clones only, not all of them. The table records around 70,000 clones, approximately 85% of them present only once. The sequence was collected from a person between 40 and 80 years old with oral cavity squamous cell carcinoma. The sequencing here drew on PBMCs, taken after nivolumab (anti-PD-1) treatment. This sequence joins TRBV30 and TRBJ1-3; maybe TRBD1 (5 bases). CDR3 sequence reads: CAWSATRASGNTIYF. The CDR3 DNA is TGTGCCTGGAGTGCCACCAGGGCCTCTGGAAACACCATATATTTT.